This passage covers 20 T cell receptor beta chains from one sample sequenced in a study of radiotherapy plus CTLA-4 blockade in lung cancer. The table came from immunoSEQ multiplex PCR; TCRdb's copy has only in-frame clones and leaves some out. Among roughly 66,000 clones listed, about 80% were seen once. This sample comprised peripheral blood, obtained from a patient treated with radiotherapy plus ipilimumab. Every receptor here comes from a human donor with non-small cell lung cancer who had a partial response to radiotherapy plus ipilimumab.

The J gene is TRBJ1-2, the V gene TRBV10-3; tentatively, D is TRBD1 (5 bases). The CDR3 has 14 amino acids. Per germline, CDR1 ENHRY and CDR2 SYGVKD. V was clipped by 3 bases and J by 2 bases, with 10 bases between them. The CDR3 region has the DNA TGTGCCATCAGTGAAAGGCAGGGAAACTATGGCTACACCTTC. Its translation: CAISERQGNYGYTF.

CDR3 protein: CATRTGGRDTQYF. The CDR3 bases are TGTGCCACCCGGACAGGGGGCAGAGATACGCAGTATTTT. The chain couples TRBV28 to TRBJ2-3; 11 bases match TRBD1. This CDR3 has 13 amino acids. The ends lost 10 bases at V and 5 bases at J; junction bases unmatched: 5. Looked up from germline, CDR1 is MDHEN and CDR2 is SYDVKM.

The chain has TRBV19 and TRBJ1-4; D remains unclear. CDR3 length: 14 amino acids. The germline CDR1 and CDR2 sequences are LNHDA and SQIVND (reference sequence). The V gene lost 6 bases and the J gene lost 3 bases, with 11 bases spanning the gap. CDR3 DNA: TGTGCCAGTAGGCGAGACTGGGCTAATGAAAAACTGTTTTTT. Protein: CASRRDWANEKLFF.

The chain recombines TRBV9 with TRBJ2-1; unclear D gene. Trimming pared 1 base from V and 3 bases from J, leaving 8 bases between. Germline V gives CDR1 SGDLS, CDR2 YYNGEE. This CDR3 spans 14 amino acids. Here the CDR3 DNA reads TGTGCCAGCAGCGTATCTGGCGGCTACAATGAGCAGTTCTTC. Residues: CASSVSGGYNEQFF. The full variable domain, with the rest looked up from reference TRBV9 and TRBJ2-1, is DSGVTQTPKHLITATGQRVTLRCSPRSGDLSVYWYQQSLDQGLQFLIQYYNGEERAKGNILERFSAQQFPDLHSELNLSSLELGDSALYFCASSVSGGYNEQFFGPGTRLTVL.

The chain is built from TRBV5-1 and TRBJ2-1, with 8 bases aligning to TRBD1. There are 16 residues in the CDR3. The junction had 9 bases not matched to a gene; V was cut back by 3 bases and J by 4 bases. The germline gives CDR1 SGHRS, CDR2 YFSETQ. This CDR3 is CASSSTQGAAYNEQFF. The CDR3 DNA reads TGCGCCAGCAGCTCGACGCAGGGGGCCGCTTACAATGAGCAGTTCTTC.

DNA for the CDR3: TGTGCCAGCAGCGTAGGCGGGGTGGATACGCAGTATTTT. Residues: CASSVGGVDTQYF. The chain is built from TRBV9 and TRBJ2-3, with TRBD2 as a possible D gene (6 bases). Trimming shortened V by 0 bases and J by 6 bases, and 8 bases separated the two germline ends. This CDR3 contains 13 residues. The V gene's germline CDR1 is SGDLS and CDR2 YYNGEE.

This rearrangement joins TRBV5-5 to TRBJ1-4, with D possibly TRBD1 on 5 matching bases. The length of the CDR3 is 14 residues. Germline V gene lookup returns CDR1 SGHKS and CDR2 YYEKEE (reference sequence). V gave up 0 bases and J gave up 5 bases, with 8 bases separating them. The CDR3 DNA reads TGTGCCAGCAGCTTGGTACAGGCGAATGAAAAACTGTTTTTT. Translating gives CASSLVQANEKLFF.

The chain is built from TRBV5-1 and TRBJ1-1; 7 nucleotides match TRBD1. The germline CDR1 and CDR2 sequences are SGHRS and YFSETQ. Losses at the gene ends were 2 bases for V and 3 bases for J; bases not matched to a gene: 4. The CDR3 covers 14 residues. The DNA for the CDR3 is TGCGCCAGCAGCTTAACAGGGGAGTACACTGAAGCTTTCTTT. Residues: CASSLTGEYTEAFF.

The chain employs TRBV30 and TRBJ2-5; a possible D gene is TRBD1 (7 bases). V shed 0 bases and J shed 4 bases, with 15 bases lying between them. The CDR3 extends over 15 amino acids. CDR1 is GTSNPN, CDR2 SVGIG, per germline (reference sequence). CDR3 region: CAWSVGGTDRETQYF. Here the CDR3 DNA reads TGTGCCTGGAGTGTAGGGGGGACAGACCGAGAGACCCAGTACTTC.

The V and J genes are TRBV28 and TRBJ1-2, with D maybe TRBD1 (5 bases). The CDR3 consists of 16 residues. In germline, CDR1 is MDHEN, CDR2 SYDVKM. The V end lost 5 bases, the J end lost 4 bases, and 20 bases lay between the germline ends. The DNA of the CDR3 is TGTGCCAGCAGTGCCCAACAGGAGAGCAAAAGCTATGGCTACACCTTC. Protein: CASSAQQESKSYGYTF.

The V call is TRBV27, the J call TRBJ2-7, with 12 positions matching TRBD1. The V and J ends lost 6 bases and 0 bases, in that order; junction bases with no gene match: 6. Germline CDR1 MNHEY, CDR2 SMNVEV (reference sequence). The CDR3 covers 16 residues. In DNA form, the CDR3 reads TGTGCCAGCAGGCCCCCGGGACAGGGGGCCTCCTACGAGCAGTACTTC. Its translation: CASRPPGQGASYEQYF.

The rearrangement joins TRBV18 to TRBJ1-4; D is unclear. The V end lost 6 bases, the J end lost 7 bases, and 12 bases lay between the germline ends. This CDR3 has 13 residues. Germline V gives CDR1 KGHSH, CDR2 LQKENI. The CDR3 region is CASSAGSGEKLFF. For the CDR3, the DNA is TGTGCCAGCTCCGCGGGGAGTGGTGAAAAACTGTTTTTT.

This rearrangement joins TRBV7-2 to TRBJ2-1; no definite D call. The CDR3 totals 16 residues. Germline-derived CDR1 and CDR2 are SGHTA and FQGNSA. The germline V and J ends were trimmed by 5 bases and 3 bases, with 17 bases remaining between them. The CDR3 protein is CASSAATTPGYNEQFF. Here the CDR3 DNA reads TGTGCCAGCAGCGCCGCCACTACACCGGGCTACAATGAGCAGTTCTTC.

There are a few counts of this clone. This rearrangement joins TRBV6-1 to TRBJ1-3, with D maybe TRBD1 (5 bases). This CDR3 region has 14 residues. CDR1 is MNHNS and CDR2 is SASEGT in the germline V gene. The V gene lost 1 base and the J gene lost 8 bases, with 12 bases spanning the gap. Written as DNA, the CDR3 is TGTGCCAGCAGTGAAGACAGGACGGCGGACACCATATATTTT. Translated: CASSEDRTADTIYF.

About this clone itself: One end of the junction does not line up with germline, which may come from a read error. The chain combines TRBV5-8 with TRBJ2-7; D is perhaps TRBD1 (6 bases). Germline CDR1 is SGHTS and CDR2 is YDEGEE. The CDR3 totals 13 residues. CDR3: CATSAGDGDEQYF. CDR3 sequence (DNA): TGTGCCACCAGCGCAGGGGATGGCGACGAGCAGTACTTC.

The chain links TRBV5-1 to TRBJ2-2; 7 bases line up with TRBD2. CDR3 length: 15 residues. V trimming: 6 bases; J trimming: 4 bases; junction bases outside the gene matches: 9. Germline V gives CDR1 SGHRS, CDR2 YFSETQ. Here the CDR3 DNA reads TGCGCCAGCACCCTTGGCGGGAGTGTCACCGGGGAGCTGTTTTTT. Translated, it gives CASTLGGSVTGELFF.

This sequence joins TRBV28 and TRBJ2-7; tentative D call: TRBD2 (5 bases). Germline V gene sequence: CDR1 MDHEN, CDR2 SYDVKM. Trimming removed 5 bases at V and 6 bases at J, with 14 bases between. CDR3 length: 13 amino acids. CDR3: CASSPPLEGEQYF. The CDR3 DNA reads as TGTGCCAGCAGTCCTCCACTAGAAGGCGAGCAGTACTTC.

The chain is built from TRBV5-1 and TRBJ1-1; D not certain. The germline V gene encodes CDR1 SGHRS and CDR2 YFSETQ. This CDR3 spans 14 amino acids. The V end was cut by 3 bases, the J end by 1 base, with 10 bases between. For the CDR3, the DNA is TGCGCCAGCAGCTCCGAGGGCACGAACACTGAAGCTTTCTTT. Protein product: CASSSEGTNTEAFF.

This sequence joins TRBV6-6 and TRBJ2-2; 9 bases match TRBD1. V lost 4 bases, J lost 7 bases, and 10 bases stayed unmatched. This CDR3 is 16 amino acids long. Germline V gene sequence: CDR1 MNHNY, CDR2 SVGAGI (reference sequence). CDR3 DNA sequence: TGTGCCAGCAGTTCCCACCGGGACAGGGCCGACGGGGAGCTGTTTTTT. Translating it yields CASSSHRDRADGELFF.

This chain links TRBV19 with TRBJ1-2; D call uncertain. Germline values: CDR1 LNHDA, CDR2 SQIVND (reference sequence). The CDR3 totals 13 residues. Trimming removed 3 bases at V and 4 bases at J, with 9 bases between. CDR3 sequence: CASSIEAGYGYTF. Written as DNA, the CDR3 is TGTGCCAGTAGTATTGAGGCGGGCTATGGCTACACCTTC.